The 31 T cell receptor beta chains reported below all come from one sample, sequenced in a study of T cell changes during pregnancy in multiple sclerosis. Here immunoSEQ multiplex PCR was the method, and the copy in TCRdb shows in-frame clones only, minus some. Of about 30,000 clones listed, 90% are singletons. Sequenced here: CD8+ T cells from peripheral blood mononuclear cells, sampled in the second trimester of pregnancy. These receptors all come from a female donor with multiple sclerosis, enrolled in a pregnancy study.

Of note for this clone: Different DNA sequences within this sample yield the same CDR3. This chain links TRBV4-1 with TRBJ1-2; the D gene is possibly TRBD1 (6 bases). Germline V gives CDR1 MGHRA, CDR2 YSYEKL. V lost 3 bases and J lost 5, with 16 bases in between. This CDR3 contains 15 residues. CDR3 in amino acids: CASSQWTASHYGYTF. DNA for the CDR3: TGCGCCAGCAGCCAGTGGACAGCCTCACATTATGGCTACACCTTC.

Written as DNA, the CDR3 is TGTGCCAGCAGCTTCACAGGTTCTGGCACAGATACGCAGTATTTT. Its protein is CASSFTGSGTDTQYF. This chain joins TRBV5-4 and TRBJ2-3; D perhaps matches TRBD1 (5 bases). The CDR3 covers 15 residues. Trimming removed 2 bases from V and 1 base from J, with 11 bases in between. CDR1 is SGHNT, CDR2 YYREEE, per germline (reference sequence).

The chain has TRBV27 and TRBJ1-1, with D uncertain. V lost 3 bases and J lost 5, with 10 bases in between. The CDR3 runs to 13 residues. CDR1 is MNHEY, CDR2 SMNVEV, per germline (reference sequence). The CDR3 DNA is TGTGCCAGCAGTTTTACCCTCGGGACTGAAGCTTTCTTT. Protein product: CASSFTLGTEAFF.

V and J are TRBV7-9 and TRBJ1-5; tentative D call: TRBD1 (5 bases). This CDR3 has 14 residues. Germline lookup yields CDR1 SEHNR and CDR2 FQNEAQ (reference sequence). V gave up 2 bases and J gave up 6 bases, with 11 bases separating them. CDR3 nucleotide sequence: TGTGCCAGCAGCTTATCAGGGTTCGGTCAGCCCCAGCATTTT. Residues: CASSLSGFGQPQHF. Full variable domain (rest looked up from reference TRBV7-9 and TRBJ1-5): DTGVSQNPRHKITKRGQNVTFRCDPISEHNRLYWYRQTLGQGPEFLTYFQNEAQLEKSRLLSDRFSAERPKGSFSTLEIQRTEQGDSAMYLCASSLSGFGQPQHFGDGTRLSIL.

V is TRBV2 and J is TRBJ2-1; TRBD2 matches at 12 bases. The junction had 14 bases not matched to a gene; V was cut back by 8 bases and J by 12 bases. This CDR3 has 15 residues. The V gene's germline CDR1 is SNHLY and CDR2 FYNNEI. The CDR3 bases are TGTGCCAGCCTGGGGAGACTAGCGGGAGAAGGAGGGCAGTTCTTC. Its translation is CASLGRLAGEGGQFF.

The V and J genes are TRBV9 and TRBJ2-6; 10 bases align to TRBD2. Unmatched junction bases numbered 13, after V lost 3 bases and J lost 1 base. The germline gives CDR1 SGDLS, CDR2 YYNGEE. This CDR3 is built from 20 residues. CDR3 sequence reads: CASSANASGRAKSGANVLTF. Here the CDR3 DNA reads TGTGCCAGCAGCGCCAACGCCAGCGGGAGGGCCAAATCTGGGGCCAACGTCCTGACTTTC.

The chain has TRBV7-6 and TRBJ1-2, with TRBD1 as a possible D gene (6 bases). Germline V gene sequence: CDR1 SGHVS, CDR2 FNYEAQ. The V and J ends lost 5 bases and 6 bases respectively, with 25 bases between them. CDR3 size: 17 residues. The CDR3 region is CASSLEGDRSSAHGYTF. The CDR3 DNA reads TGTGCCAGCAGCCTCGAGGGGGACCGGTCGTCCGCTCATGGCTACACCTTC.

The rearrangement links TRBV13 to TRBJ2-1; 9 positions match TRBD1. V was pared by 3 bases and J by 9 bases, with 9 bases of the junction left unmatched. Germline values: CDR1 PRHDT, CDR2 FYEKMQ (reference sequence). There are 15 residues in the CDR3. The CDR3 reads CASSLGQGAGSEQFF. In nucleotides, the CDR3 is TGTGCCAGCAGCTTGGGACAGGGTGCAGGAAGTGAGCAGTTCTTC.

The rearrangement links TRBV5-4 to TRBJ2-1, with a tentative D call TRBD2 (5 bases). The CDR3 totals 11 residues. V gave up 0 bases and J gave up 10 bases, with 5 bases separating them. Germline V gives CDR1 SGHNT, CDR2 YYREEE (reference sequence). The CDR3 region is CASSLGGEQFF. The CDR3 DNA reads TGTGCCAGCAGCTTGGGAGGGGAGCAGTTCTTC.

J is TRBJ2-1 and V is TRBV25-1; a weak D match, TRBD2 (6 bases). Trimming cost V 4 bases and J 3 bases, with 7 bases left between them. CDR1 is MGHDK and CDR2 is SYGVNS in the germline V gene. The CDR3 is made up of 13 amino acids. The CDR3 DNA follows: TGTGCCAGCAGTGCGGGACTCTACAATGAGCAGTTCTTC. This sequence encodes CASSAGLYNEQFF.

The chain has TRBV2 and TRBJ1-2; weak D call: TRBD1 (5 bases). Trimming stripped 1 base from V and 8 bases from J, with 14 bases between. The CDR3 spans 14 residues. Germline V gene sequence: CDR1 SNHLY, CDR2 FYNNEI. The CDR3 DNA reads TGTGCCAGCAGTGAAGGGGGCAGTCTGTGGGGCTACACCTTC. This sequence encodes CASSEGGSLWGYTF.

CDR3 region: CASSHQGLDRVDGYTF. The CDR3 coding sequence is TGTGCCAGCAGCCATCAAGGACTCGACAGGGTAGATGGCTACACCTTC. This chain links TRBV6-6 with TRBJ1-2, with 7 positions matching TRBD1. The CDR3 runs 16 residues. V lost 6 bases and J lost 6; bases outside the gene matches: 16. Germline lookup yields CDR1 MNHNY and CDR2 SVGAGI (reference sequence).

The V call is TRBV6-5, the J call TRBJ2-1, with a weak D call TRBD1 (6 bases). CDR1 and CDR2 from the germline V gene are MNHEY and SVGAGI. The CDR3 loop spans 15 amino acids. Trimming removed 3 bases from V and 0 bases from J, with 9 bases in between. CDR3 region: CASSYGQSSYNEQFF. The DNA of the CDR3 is TGTGCCAGCAGTTATGGACAGAGCTCCTACAATGAGCAGTTCTTC.

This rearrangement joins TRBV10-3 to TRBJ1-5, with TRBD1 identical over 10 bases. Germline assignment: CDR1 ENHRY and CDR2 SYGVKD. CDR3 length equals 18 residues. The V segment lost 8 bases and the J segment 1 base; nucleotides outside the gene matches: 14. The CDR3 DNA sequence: TGTGCCATCGGTGCCCGTCCCGGGACAGGGGTAAGCAATCAGCCCCAGCATTTT. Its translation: CAIGARPGTGVSNQPQHF.

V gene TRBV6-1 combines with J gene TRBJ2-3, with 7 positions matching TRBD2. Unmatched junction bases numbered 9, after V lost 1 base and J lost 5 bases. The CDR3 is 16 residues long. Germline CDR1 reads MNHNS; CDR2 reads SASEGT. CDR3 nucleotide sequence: TGTGCCAGCAGTGAAGGTTGGGGGGGAGGGGAAGATACGCAGTATTTT. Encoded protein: CASSEGWGGGEDTQYF.

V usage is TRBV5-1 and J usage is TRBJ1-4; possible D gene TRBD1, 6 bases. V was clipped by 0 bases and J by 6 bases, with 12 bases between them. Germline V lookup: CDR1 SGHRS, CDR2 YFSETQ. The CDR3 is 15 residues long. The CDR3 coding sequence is TGCGCCAGCAGCTTGGAGGGGGGGCTGGATGAAAAACTGTTTTTT. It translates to CASSLEGGLDEKLFF.

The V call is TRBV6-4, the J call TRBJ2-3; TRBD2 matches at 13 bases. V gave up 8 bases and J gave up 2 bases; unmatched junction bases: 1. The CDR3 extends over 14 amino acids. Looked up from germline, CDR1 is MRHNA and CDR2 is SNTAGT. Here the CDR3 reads CASGTSGNTDTQYF. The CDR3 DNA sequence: TGTGCCAGCGGGACTAGCGGGAACACAGATACGCAGTATTTT.

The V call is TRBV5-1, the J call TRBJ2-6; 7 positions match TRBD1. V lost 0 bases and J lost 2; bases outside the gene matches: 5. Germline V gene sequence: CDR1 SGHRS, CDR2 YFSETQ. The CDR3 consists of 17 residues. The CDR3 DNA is TGCGCCAGCAGCTTGGCCACAACAGGGGCTGGGGCCAACGTCCTGACTTTC. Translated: CASSLATTGAGANVLTF.

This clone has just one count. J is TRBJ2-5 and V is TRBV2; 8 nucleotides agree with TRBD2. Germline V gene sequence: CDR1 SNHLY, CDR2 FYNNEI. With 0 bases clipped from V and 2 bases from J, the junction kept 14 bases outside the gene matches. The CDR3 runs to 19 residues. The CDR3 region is CASSEALWREDLKQETQYF. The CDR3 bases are TGTGCCAGCAGTGAAGCGCTATGGCGGGAGGACCTAAAACAAGAGACCCAGTACTTC.

CDR3 in DNA: TGTGCCAGCAGCTCGAGGGGGACTGAAGCTTTCTTT. It specifies CASSSRGTEAFF. The chain uses TRBV5-4 and TRBJ1-1; D possibly corresponds to TRBD1 (6 bases). The CDR3 is 12 residues long. V was clipped by 3 bases and J by 5 bases, with 8 bases between them. CDR1 is SGHNT and CDR2 is YYREEE in the germline V gene (reference sequence).

CDR3 coding DNA: TGTGCCAGCAGCTTAGTTGGAGCCCGTCTATTTTACAATGAGCAGTTCTTC. Protein sequence: CASSLVGARLFYNEQFF. V and J are TRBV7-9 and TRBJ2-1; D not resolved. The CDR3 is made up of 17 amino acids. Germline V lookup: CDR1 SEHNR, CDR2 FQNEAQ (reference sequence). The germline V and J ends were trimmed by 1 base and 4 bases, with 17 bases remaining between them.

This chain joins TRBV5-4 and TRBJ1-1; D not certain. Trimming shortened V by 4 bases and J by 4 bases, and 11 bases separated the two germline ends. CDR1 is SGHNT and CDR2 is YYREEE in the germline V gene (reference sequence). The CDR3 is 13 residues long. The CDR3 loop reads CASSLDPSTEAFF. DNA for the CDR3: TGTGCCAGCAGCCTCGACCCTAGCACTGAAGCTTTCTTT.

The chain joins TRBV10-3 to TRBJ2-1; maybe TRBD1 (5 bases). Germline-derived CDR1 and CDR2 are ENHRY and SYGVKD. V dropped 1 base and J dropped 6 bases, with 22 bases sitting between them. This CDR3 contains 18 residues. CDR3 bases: TGTGCCATCAGTGAGTTTATTGATCCCCGGACAATCCTCAATGAGCAGTTCTTC. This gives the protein CAISEFIDPRTILNEQFF.

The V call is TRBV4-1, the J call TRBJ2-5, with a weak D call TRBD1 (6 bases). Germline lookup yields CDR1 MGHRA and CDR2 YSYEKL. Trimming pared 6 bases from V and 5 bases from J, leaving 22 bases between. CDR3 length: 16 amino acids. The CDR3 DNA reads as TGCGCCAGCAGGAACCTCCGACAGGTCAGGGAGGAGACCCAGTACTTC. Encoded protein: CASRNLRQVREETQYF.

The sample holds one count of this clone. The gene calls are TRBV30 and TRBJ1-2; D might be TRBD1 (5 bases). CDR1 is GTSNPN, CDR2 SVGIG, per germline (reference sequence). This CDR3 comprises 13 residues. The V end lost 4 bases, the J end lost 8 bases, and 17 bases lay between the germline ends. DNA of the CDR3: TGTGCCTGGACTTGGGGGGGGACTGGGGGCTACACCTTC. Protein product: CAWTWGGTGGYTF.

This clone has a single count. The DNA of the CDR3 is TGTGCTAGTGGCTCGCCCGCAGGGAACTATGGCTACACCTTC. It is translated as CASGSPAGNYGYTF. The chain is built from TRBV12-5 and TRBJ1-2, with D tentatively TRBD1 (5 bases). The V end lost 6 bases, the J end lost 2 bases, and 13 bases lay between the germline ends. This CDR3 is 14 amino acids long. The germline gives CDR1 LGHNT, CDR2 FRNRAP.

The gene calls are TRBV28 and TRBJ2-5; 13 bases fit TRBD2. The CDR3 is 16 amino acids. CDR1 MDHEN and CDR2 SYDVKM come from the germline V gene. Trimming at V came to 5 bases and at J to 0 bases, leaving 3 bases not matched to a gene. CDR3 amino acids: CASSLGTSGDQETQYF. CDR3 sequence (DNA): TGTGCCAGCAGTCTCGGGACTAGCGGGGACCAAGAGACCCAGTACTTC. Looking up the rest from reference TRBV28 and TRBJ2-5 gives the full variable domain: DVKVTQSSRYLVKRTGEKVFLECVQDMDHENMFWYRQDPGLGLRLIYFSYDVKMKEKGDIPEGYSVSREKKERFSLILESASTNQTSMYLCASSLGTSGDQETQYFGPGTRLLVL.

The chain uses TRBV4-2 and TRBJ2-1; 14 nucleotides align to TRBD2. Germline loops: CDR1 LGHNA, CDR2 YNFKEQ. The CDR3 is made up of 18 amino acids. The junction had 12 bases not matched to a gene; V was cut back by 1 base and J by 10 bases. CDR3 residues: CASSQAPPGLAGELEQFF. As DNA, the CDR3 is TGTGCCAGCAGCCAAGCCCCGCCGGGACTAGCGGGAGAGTTAGAGCAGTTCTTC.

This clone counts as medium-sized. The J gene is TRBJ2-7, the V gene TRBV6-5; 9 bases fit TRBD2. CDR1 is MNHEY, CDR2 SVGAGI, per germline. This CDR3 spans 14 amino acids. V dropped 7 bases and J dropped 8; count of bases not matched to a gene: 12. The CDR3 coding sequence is TGTGCCAGCACCCCACGGGCTAGCGGGACCCAGCAGTACTTC. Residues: CASTPRASGTQQYF.

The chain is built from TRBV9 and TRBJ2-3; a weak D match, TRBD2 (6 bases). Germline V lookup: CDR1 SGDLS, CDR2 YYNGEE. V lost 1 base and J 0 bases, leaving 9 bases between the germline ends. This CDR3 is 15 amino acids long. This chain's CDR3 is CASSVTSSSTDTQYF. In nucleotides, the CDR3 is TGTGCCAGCAGCGTAACTAGCAGTAGCACAGATACGCAGTATTTT.

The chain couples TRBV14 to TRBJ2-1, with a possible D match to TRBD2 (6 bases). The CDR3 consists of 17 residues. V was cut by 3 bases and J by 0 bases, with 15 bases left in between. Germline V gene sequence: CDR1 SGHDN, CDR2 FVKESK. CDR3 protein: CASSQPRDSSSYNEQFF. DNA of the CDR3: TGTGCCAGCAGCCAGCCACGGGACTCGAGCTCCTACAATGAGCAGTTCTTC.